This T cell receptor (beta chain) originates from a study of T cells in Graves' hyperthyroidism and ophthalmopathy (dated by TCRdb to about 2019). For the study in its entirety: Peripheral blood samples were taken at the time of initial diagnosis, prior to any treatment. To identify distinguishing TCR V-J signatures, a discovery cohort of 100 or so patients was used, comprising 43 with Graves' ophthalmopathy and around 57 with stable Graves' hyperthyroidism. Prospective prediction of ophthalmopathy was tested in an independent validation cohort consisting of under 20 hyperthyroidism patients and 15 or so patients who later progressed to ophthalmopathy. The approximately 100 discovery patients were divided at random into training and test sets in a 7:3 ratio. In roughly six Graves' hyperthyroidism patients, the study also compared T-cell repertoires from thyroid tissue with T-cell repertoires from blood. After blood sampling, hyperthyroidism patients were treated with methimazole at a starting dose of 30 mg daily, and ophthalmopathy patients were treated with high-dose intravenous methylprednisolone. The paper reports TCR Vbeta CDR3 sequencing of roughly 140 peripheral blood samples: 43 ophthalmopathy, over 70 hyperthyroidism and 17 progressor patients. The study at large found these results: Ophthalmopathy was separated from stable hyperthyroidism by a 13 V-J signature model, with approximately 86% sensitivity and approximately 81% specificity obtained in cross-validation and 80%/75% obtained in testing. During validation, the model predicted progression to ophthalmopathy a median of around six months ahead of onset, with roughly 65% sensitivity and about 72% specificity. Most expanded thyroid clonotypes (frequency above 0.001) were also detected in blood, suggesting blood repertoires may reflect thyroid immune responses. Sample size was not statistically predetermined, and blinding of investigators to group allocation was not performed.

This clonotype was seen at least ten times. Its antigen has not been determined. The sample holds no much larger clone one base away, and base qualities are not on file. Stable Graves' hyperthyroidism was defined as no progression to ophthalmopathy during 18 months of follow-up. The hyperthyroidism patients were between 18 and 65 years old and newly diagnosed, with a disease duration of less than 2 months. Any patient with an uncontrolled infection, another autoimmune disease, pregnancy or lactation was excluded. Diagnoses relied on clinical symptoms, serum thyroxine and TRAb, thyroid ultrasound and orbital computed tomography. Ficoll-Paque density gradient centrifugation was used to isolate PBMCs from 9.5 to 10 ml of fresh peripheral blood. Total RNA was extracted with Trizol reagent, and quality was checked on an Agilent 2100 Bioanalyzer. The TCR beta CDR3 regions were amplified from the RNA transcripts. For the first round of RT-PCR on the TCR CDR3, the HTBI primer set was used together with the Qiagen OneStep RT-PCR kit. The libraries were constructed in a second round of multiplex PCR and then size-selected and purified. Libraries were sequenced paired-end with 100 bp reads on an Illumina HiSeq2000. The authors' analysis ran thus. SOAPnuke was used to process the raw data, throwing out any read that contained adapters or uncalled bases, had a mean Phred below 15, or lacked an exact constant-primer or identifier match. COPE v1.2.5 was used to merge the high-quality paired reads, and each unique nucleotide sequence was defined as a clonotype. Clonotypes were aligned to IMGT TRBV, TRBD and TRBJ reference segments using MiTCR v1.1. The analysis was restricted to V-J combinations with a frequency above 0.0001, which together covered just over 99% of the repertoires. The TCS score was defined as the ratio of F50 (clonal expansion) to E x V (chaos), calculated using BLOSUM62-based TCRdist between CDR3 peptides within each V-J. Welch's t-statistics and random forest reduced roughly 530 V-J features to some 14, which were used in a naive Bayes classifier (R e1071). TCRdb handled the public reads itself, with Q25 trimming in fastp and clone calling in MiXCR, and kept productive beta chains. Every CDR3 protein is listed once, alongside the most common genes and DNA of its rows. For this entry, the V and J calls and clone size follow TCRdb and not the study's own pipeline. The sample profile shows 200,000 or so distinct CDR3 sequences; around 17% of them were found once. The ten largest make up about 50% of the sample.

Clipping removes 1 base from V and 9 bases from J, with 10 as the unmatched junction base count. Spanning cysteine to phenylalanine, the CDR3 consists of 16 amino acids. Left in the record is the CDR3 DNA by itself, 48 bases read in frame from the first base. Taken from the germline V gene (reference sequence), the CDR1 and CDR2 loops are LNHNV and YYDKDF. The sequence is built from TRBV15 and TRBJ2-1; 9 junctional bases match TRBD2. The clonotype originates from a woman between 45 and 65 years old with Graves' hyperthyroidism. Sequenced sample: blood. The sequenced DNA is TGTGCCACCAGCAGAGGGGCTAGCGGGAAATCTGCTGAGCAGTTCTTC. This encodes CATSRGASGKSAEQFF.